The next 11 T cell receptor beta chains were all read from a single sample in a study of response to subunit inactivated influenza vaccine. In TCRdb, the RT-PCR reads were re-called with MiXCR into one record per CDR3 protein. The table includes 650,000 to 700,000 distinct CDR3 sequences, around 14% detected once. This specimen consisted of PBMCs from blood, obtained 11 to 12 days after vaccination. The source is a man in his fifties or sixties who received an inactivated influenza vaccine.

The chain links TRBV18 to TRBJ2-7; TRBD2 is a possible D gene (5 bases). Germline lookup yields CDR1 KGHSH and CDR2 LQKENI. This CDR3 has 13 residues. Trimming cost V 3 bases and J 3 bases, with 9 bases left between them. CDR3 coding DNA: TGTGCCAGCTCACCCAATCGGGGCTACGAGCAGTACTTC. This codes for CASSPNRGYEQYF.

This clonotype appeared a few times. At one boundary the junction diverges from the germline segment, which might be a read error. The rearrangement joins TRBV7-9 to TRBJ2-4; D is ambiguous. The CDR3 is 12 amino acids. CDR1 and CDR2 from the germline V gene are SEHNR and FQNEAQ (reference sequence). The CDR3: CASSLGRRHPNF. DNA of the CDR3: TGTGCCAGCAGCCTAGGACGGCGTCACCCCAACTTC.

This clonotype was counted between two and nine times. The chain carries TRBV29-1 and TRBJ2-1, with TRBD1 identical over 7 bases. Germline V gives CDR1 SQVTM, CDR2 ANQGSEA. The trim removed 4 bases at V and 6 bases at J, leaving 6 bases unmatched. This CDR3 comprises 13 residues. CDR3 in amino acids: CSVGTGGPNEQFF. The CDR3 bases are TGCAGCGTTGGGACAGGTGGGCCCAATGAGCAGTTCTTC.

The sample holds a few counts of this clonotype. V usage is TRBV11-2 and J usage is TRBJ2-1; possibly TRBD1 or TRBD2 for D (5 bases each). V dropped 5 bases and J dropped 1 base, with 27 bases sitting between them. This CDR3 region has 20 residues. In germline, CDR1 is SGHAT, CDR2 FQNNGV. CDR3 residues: CASSPRGGQGPPGSYNEQFF. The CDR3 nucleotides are TGTGCCAGCAGCCCGCGAGGCGGCCAGGGTCCTCCGGGATCCTACAATGAGCAGTTCTTC.

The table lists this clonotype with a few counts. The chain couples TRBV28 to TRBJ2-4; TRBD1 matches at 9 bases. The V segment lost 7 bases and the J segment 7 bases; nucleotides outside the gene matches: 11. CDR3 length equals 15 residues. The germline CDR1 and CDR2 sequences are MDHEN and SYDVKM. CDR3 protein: CASTPPGTGNNIQYF. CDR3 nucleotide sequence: TGTGCCAGCACCCCCCCCGGGACAGGGAATAACATTCAGTACTTC.

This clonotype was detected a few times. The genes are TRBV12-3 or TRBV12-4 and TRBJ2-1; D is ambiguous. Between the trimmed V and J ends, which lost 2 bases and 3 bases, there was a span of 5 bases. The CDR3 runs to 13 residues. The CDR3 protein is CASSLLNYNEQFF. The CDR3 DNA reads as TGTGCCAGCAGTTTACTGAACTACAATGAGCAGTTCTTC.

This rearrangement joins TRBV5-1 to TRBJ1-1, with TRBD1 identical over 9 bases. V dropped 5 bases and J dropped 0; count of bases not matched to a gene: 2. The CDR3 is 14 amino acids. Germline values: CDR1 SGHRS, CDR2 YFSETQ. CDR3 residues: CASRRDRVNTEAFF. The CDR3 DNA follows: TGCGCCAGCAGAAGGGACAGGGTGAACACTGAAGCTTTCTTT.

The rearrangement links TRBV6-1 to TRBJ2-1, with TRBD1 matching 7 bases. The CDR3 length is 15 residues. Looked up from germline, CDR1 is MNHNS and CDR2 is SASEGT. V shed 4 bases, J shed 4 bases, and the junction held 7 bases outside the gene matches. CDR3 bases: TGTGCCAGCAGTGCGGACAGGTATTGGTACAATGAGCAGTTCTTC. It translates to CASSADRYWYNEQFF.

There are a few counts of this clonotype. In nucleotides, the CDR3 is TGTGCCAGCAGCTTAGGGAGGGGGATAACAAACACCGGGGAGCTGTTTTTT. It yields the protein CASSLGRGITNTGELFF. The chain couples TRBV11-2 to TRBJ2-2; D might be TRBD1 or TRBD2, each matching 6 bases. Per the germline V gene, CDR1 is SGHAT and CDR2 is FQNNGV. The V gene lost 1 base and the J gene lost 2 bases, with 14 bases spanning the gap. The CDR3 is 17 residues long. Full variable domain (remainder filled in from reference TRBV11-2 and TRBJ2-2): EAGVAQSPRYKIIEKRQSVAFWCNPISGHATLYWYQQILGQGPKLLIQFQNNGVVDDSQLPKDRFSAERLKGVDSTLKIQPAKLEDSAVYLCASSLGRGITNTGELFFGEGSRLTVL.

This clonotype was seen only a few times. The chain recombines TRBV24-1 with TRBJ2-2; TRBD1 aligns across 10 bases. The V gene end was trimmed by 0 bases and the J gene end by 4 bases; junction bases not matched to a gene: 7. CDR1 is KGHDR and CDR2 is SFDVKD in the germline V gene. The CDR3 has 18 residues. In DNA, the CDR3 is TGTGCCACCAGTGATTTGCCGGGGGACAGGGGTTCCACCGGGGAGCTGTTTTTT. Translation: CATSDLPGDRGSTGELFF.

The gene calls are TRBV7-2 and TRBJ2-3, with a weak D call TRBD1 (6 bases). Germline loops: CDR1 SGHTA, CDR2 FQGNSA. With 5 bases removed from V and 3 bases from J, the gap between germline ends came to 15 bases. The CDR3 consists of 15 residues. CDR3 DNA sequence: TGTGCCAGCAGCCCCGGGGACACAGGGACAGATACGCAGTATTTT. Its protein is CASSPGDTGTDTQYF.